A selection of T cell receptor beta chains follows, all from one sample in a study of cytomegalovirus exposure and HLA in healthy donors. Using immunoSEQ multiplex PCR, the repertoire was profiled, and TCRdb retains in-frame clones only, with some absent. The sample records roughly 100,000 clones, over 60% being singletons. The sequenced sample was PBMCs. The receptors come from a male donor in good health and CMV-seropositive. CDR3s include the opening cysteine and the closing phenylalanine or tryptophan. D genes are given only for firm matches. Some rows mark clone size as missing; the rest say once, few, many or name a class of expanded clone.

cdr3_nt cdr3_aa d_call v_call clone_size j_call cdr3_length
TGTGCCAGCAGTGCCCGGGACACAGGTCCCCAGCATTTT CASSARDTGPQHF NA TRBV7-2 NA TRBJ1-5 13
TGTGCCAGTAGGCAACGGGTCGGGGGGACAGATACGCAGTATTTT CASRQRVGGTDTQYF TRBD2 TRBV19 NA TRBJ2-3 15
TGCGCCAGCAGTCACCCCCCTTTGGGCATGCAAGAGACCCAGTACTTC CASSHPPLGMQETQYF NA TRBV23-1 NA TRBJ2-5 16
TGTGCCAGCAGCCCGAATTCCGACAGGGGATTAAATTCACCCCTCCACTTT CASSPNSDRGLNSPLHF TRBD1 TRBV5-6 few TRBJ1-6 17
TGCGCCAGCAGCCAAGGCTCGGGACAGGGACAAAACACCATATATTTT CASSQGSGQGQNTIYF TRBD1 TRBV4-1 NA TRBJ1-3 16
TGTGCCAGCAGCTTATACGGGGGAAGGAGGGCCGGGGAGCTGTTTTTT CASSLYGGRRAGELFF NA TRBV7-2 NA TRBJ2-2 16
TGTGCCAGCAGCGTAGCGGGGGGAGCCTCCTACGAGCAGTACTTC CASSVAGGASYEQYF TRBD2 TRBV9 NA TRBJ2-7 15
TGTGCCAGCAGTGGACAGGGGAATTCACCCCTCCACTTT CASSGQGNSPLHF TRBD1 TRBV2 few TRBJ1-6 13
TGTGCCAGTCATACCTCAGTTGGGACAGGCTACTATGGCTACACCTTC CASHTSVGTGYYGYTF TRBD1 TRBV19 NA TRBJ1-2 16
TGTGCCAGCTCACCACCGGGACAGTATAAGCAGTACTTC CASSPPGQYKQYF TRBD1 TRBV18 NA TRBJ2-7 13
TGTGCCACCAGCAGAGATCTCGGTCCGCAGGGATGGAACTATGGCTACACCTTC CATSRDLGPQGWNYGYTF NA TRBV15 NA TRBJ1-2 18
TGTGCCAGCAGCTTGGGGACTAGCGAGGGAGAGACCCAGTACTTC CASSLGTSEGETQYF TRBD2 TRBV11-3 NA TRBJ2-5 15
TGTGCCAGCAGCCCAGGGAGGCTTAATTCACCCCTCCACTTT CASSPGRLNSPLHF NA TRBV6-5 NA TRBJ1-6 14
TGTGCCAGCAGCTTGGGGGCTGTGGGGCAGGGTTTATTGGAGACCCAGTACTTC CASSLGAVGQGLLETQYF NA TRBV5-4 NA TRBJ2-5 18
TGTGCCAGCACCCCACAATCAAGGGAGGACTGGGGCAATGAGCAGTTCTTC CASTPQSREDWGNEQFF NA TRBV2 NA TRBJ2-1 17
TGTGCCAGCAGCCAAGGGGAAGCCTACAGGGGAAAGGGTGGCTACACCTTC CASSQGEAYRGKGGYTF TRBD1 TRBV4-2 NA TRBJ1-2 17
TGCAGCGTTGAAGATCTTTCAGGTTTAAACACCGGGGAGCTGTTTTTT CSVEDLSGLNTGELFF NA TRBV29-1 NA TRBJ2-2 16
TGTGCCAGCAGCCGGGACAGAAACTCCTACAATGAGCAGTTCTTC CASSRDRNSYNEQFF TRBD1 TRBV2 NA TRBJ2-1 15
TGCGCCAGCAGCTTGGACGGGGGGAGCACAGATACGCAGTATTTT CASSLDGGSTDTQYF TRBD2 TRBV5-1 NA TRBJ2-3 15
TGCGCCAGCAGCTTGTCGGGTGACCATAATCAGCCCCAGCATTTT CASSLSGDHNQPQHF NA TRBV5-1 NA TRBJ1-5 15
TGTGCCAGCAGCTTAGCAGCGATTACCGGCACTGAAGCTTTCTTT CASSLAAITGTEAFF NA TRBV7-2 NA TRBJ1-1 15
TGTGCCAGCAGCTTAGACAGGGCTGGAAACACCATATATTTT CASSLDRAGNTIYF NA TRBV7-9 NA TRBJ1-3 14
TGCGCCAGCAGCCAAGGAGGCGGGGAAAGTCGCAGTTCACCCCTCCACTTT CASSQGGGESRSSPLHF NA TRBV4-1 NA TRBJ1-6 17
TGTGCCAGCGGAGCGGGACAGGGTCTTATCTCCGGCACAGATACGCAGTATTTT CASGAGQGLISGTDTQYF TRBD1 TRBV5-6 NA TRBJ2-3 18
TGTGCCACCAGCAGGGACAGGGGTATCGGTGGCTACACCTTC CATSRDRGIGGYTF TRBD1 TRBV15 NA TRBJ1-2 14
TGTGCCAGCAGCCAAGGGGACAGGGGGCTTGTGAGCACTGAAGCTTTCTTT CASSQGDRGLVSTEAFF TRBD1 TRBV4-2 NA TRBJ1-1 17
TGCAGCGTTGAGTGGGGAGCTGAAGCTTTCTTT CSVEWGAEAFF NA TRBV29-1 NA TRBJ1-1 11
TGTGCCAGCAGCTTTCGACAGGGGGCTTACGAGCAGTACTTC CASSFRQGAYEQYF TRBD1 TRBV5-6 NA TRBJ2-7 14
TGTGCCAGCTGGGTCCAGGGGGCTGAGACCCAGTACTTC CASWVQGAETQYF TRBD1 TRBV27 once TRBJ2-5 13
TGTGCCACCAGCAGCTTTCGGGGTCAGCCCCAGCATTTT CATSSFRGQPQHF NA TRBV15 NA TRBJ1-5 13
TGTGCCAGCAGCTTAGCCCCGAGAGCGGGGGGGCGAACGAACAATGAGCAGTTCTTC CASSLAPRAGGRTNNEQFF TRBD2 TRBV7-8 NA TRBJ2-1 19
TGTGCCAGCAGTTCCGGGGACACGAACACTGAAGCTTTCTTT CASSSGDTNTEAFF NA TRBV6-5 NA TRBJ1-1 14
TGTGCCAGCACAGTGAACACTGAAGCTTTCTTT CASTVNTEAFF NA TRBV6-1 once TRBJ1-1 11
TGCGCCAGCAGCCAAGGAAATCAGGGGGCGCGGGGCTACACCTTC CASSQGNQGARGYTF TRBD1 TRBV4-1 NA TRBJ1-2 15
TGTGCTAGTGGTCTTAGCGACTACGAGCAGTACTTC CASGLSDYEQYF NA TRBV12-5 NA TRBJ2-7 12
TGTGCCAGCAGTTACTCACAGGATTACAATGAGCAGTTCTTC CASSYSQDYNEQFF NA TRBV6-6 NA TRBJ2-1 14